This T cell receptor beta chain was sequenced during a study of CD8+ T cells in alopecia areata. There are a few counts of this clone. Extracted from the samples, RNA was reverse transcribed into cDNA to serve as the sequencing template. Profiling relied on immunoSEQ multiplex PCR, and the TCRdb table lists in-frame clones only, not all of them. The table includes 65,000 to 75,000 clones, about half detected once. CDR1 is SGHDT, CDR2 YYEEEE, per germline. V was pared by 2 bases and J by 7 bases, with 4 bases of the junction left unmatched. This CDR3 has 13 residues. The sequence came from a human donor with alopecia areata. The rearrangement links TRBV5-6 to TRBJ2-3; 7 bases align to TRBD2. Sample: CD8+ T cells sorted from blood, taken at week 0. The CDR3 nucleotides are TGTGCCAGCAGCTTCCAGGGAGGGAATACGCAGTATTTT. The encoded protein is CASSFQGGNTQYF.